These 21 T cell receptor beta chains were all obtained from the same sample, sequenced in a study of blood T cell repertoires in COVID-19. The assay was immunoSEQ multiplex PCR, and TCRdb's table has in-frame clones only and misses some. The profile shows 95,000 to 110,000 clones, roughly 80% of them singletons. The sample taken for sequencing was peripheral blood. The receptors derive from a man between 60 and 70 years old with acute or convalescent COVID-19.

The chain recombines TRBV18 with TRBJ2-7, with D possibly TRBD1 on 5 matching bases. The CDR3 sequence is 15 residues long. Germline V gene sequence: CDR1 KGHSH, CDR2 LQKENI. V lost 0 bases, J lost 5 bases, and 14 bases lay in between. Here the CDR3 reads CASSPPVSGSNEQYF. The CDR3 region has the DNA TGTGCCAGCTCACCACCCGTATCAGGGTCCAACGAGCAGTACTTC.

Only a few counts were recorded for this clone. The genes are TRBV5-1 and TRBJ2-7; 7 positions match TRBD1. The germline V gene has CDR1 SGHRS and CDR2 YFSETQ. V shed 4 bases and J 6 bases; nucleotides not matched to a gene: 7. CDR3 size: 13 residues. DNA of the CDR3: TGCGCCAGCAGCCCTTCAACAGGGGTCGAGCAGTACTTC. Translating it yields CASSPSTGVEQYF.

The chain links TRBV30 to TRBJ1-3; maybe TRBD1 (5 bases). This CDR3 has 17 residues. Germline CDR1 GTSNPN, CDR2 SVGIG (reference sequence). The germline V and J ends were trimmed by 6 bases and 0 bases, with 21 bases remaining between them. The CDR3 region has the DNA TGTGCCTGCGCTCTAGGGGAACAACACTACTCTGGAAACACCATATATTTT. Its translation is CACALGEQHYSGNTIYF.

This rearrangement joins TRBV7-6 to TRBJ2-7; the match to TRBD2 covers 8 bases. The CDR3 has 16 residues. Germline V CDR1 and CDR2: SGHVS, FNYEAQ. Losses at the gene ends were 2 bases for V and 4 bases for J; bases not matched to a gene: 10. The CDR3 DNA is TGTGCCAGCAGCTTACGGCCCAGCGGGAGTTCTTACGAGCAGTACTTC. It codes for CASSLRPSGSSYEQYF.

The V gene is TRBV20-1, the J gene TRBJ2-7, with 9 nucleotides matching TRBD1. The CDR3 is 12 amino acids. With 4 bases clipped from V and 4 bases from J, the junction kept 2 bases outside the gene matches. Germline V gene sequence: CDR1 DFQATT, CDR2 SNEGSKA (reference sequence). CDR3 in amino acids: CSATDRGYEQYF. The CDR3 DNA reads TGCAGTGCTACTGACAGGGGGTACGAGCAGTACTTC.

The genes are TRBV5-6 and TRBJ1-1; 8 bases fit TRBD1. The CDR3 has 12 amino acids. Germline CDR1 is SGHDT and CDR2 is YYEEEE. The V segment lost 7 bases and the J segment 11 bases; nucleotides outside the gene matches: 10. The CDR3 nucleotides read TGTGCCAGCGGCACCTCCGGGACAGGTGCTTTCTTT. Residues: CASGTSGTGAFF.

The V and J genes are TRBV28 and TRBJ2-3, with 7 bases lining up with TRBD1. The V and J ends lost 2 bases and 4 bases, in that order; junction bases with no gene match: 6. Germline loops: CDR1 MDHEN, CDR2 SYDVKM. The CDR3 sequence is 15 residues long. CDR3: CASSLRGGTADTQYF. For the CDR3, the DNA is TGTGCCAGCAGTTTAAGAGGGGGCACGGCAGATACGCAGTATTTT.

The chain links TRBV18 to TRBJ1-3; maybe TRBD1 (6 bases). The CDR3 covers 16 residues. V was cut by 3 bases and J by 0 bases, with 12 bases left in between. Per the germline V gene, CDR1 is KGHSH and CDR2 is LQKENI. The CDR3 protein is CASSPMDSSSGNTIYF. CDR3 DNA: TGTGCCAGCTCACCTATGGACAGCAGCTCTGGAAACACCATATATTTT.

The CDR3 is CASSPRTTGNTIYF. In nucleotides, the CDR3 is TGTGCCAGCAGCCCTCGGACAACTGGAAACACCATATATTTT. V and J are TRBV3-1 (or the pseudogene TRBV3-2) and TRBJ1-3; tentative D call: TRBD1 (5 bases). V lost 4 bases and J lost 2, with 9 bases in between. The CDR3 has 14 amino acids. Germline CDR1 is LGHDT and CDR2 is YNNKEL (reference sequence).

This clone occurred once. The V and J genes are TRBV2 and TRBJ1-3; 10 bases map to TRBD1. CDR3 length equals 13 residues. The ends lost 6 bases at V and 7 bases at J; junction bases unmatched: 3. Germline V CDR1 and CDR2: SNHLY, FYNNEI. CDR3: CASRKDRGNTIYF. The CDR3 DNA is TGTGCCAGCAGGAAGGACAGGGGGAACACCATATATTTT.

This CDR3 reads CASQGQLQVGSPLHF. Written as DNA, the CDR3 is TGTGCCAGCCAAGGACAGCTCCAAGTAGGTTCACCCCTCCACTTT. J is TRBJ1-6 and V is TRBV2, with D perhaps TRBD1 (6 bases). Germline V lookup: CDR1 SNHLY, CDR2 FYNNEI. V lost 8 bases and J 9 bases, leaving 20 bases between the germline ends. CDR3 size: 15 residues.

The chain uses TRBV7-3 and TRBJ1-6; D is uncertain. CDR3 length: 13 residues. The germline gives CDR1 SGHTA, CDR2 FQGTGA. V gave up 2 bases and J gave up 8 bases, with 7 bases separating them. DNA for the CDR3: TGTGCCAGCAGCTTACAGAGGGATTCACCCCTCCACTTT. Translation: CASSLQRDSPLHF.

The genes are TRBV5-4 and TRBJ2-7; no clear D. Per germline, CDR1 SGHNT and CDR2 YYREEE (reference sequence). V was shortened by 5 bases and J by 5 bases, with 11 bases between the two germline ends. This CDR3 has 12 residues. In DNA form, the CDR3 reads TGTGCCAGCAGTCTTCGACGGGACGAGCAGTACTTC. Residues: CASSLRRDEQYF.

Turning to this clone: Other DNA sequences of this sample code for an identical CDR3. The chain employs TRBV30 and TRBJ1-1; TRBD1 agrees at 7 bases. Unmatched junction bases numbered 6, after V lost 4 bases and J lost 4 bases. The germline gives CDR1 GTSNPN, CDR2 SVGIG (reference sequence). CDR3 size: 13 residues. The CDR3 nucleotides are TGTGCCTGGACGTTAACAGGGGTCACTGAAGCTTTCTTT. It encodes CAWTLTGVTEAFF.

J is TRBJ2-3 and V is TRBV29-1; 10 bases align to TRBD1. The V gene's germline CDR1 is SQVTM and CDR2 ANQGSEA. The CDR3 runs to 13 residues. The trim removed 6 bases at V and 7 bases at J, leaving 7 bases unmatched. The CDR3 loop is CSVGTGVPNTQYF. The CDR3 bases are TGCAGCGTCGGGACAGGGGTTCCGAATACGCAGTATTTT.

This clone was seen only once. CDR3 residues: CASWDRGNQPQHF. For the CDR3, the DNA is TGTGCCAGCTGGGACAGGGGCAATCAGCCCCAGCATTTT. The chain links TRBV27 to TRBJ1-5, with TRBD1 matching over 9 bases. The CDR3 spans 13 residues. Germline trimming cut 8 bases from V and 2 bases from J; bases unmatched to any gene: 1. Germline V gene data show CDR1 as MNHEY and CDR2 as SMNVEV (reference sequence).

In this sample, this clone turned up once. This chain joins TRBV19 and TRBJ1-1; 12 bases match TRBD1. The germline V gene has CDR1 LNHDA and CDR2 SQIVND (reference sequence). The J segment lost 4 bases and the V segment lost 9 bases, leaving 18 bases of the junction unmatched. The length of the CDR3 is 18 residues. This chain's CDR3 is CARISPPGQGAYCTEAFF. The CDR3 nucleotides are TGTGCCAGAATTTCGCCCCCGGGACAGGGGGCTTATTGCACTGAAGCTTTCTTT.

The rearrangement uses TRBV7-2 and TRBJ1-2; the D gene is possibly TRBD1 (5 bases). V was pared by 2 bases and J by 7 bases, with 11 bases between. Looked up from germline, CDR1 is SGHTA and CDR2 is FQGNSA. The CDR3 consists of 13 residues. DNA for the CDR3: TGTGCCAGCAGCTTAAAAGGGGCAGGTGGCTACACCTTC. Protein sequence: CASSLKGAGGYTF. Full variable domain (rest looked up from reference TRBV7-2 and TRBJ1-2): GAGVSQSPSNKVTEKGKDVELRCDPISGHTALYWYRQSLGQGLEFLIYFQGNSAPDKSGLPSDRFSAERTGGSVSTLTIQRTQQEDSAVYLCASSLKGAGGYTFGSGTRLTVV.

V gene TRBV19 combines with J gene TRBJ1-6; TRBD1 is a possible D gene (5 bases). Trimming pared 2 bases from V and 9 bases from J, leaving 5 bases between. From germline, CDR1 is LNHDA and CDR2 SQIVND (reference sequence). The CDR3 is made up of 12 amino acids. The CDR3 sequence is CASSIRGSPLHF. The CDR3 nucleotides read TGTGCCAGTAGTATAAGGGGTTCACCCCTCCACTTT.

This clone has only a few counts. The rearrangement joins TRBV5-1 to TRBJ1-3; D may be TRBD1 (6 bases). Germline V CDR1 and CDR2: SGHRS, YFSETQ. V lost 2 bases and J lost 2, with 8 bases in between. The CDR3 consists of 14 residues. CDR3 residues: CASSLTGTGNTIYF. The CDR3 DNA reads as TGCGCCAGCAGCTTAACAGGGACTGGAAACACCATATATTTT.

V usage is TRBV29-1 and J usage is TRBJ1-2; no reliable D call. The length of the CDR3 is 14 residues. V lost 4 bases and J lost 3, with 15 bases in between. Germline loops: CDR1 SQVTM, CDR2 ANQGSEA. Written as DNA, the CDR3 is TGCAGCGTTGGCGAATCCCTAAACCACTATGGCTACACCTTC. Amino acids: CSVGESLNHYGYTF.